The 21 T cell receptor beta chains listed next were all sequenced from one sample in a study of T cells in Graves' hyperthyroidism and ophthalmopathy. Amplified TCR beta CDR3 regions came from RNA transcripts. The HTBI primer set drove a first-round RT-PCR of the TCR CDR3. From the multiplex PCR reads, TCRdb called clonotypes with MiXCR, one entry per CDR3 protein. The table records fewer than 650,000 distinct CDR3 sequences, about 14% of them present only once. Specimen: blood. Receptors originate from a woman aged 40 to 49 with Graves' hyperthyroidism.

This rearrangement joins TRBV20-1 to TRBJ2-3; D uncertain. Germline V gives CDR1 DFQATT, CDR2 SNEGSKA (reference sequence). V lost 6 bases and J 2 bases, leaving 21 bases between the germline ends. The CDR3 consists of 16 residues. The CDR3 DNA follows: TGCAGTGCCGCCAGATCCACGTGGGGAAACACAGATACGCAGTATTTT. Its protein product is CSAARSTWGNTDTQYF.

The sample holds many counts of this clonotype. This rearrangement joins TRBV3-1 to TRBJ1-1; D might be TRBD1 (5 bases). Germline V gene data show CDR1 as LGHDT and CDR2 as YNNKEL (reference sequence). The V and J ends lost 2 bases and 4 bases respectively, with 23 bases between them. The CDR3 has 18 amino acids. The CDR3 loop is CASSQNAIQGRVGTEAFF. CDR3 DNA: TGTGCCAGCAGCCAAAACGCGATCCAGGGTAGGGTTGGCACTGAAGCTTTCTTT.

As for this clonotype: One junction end does not reproduce the germline sequence, and a read error may be involved. The chain links TRBV28 to TRBJ2-1; TRBD2 matches 11 bases. Looked up from germline, CDR1 is MDHEN and CDR2 is SYDVKM. The CDR3 contains 14 residues. Here the CDR3 DNA reads TGTGCCAGCAGTATCGGGACTAGCGGTAATGAGCTGTTCTTC. This gives the protein CASSIGTSGNELFF.

This clonotype was seen ten or more times. The chain recombines TRBV12-3 or TRBV12-4 with TRBJ2-2; TRBD2 agrees at 9 bases. The V segment lost 5 bases and the J segment 4 bases; nucleotides outside the gene matches: 11. CDR3 length equals 17 residues. CDR3 DNA sequence: TGTGCCAGCAGTCCCACCGGACTAGCGCAACCCACCGGGGAGCTGTTTTTT. It yields the protein CASSPTGLAQPTGELFF.

The chain carries TRBV12-3 or TRBV12-4 and TRBJ1-4, with D unresolved. The length of the CDR3 is 15 residues. V shed 3 bases and J shed 4 bases, with 12 bases lying between them. CDR3 residues: CASSFTVSNNEKLFF. In DNA, the CDR3 is TGTGCCAGCAGTTTTACAGTTTCAAATAATGAAAAACTGTTTTTT.

This clonotype was found many times. This chain connects TRBV28 to TRBJ2-3; TRBD2 matches at 7 bases. V trimming: 5 bases; J trimming: 0 bases; junction bases outside the gene matches: 11. The CDR3 is 17 amino acids. Germline values: CDR1 MDHEN, CDR2 SYDVKM. As DNA, the CDR3 is TGTGCCAGCAGTCCCCACAAAGCGGGATACAGCACAGATACGCAGTATTTT. This codes for CASSPHKAGYSTDTQYF. Full variable domain (outside the CDR3, taken from reference TRBV28 and TRBJ2-3): DVKVTQSSRYLVKRTGEKVFLECVQDMDHENMFWYRQDPGLGLRLIYFSYDVKMKEKGDIPEGYSVSREKKERFSLILESASTNQTSMYLCASSPHKAGYSTDTQYFGPGTRLTVL.

The chain recombines TRBV6-1 with TRBJ2-2; D gene uncertain. Trimming cost V 6 bases and J 6 bases, with 11 bases left between them. The CDR3 has 13 amino acids. Germline V gene data show CDR1 as MNHNS and CDR2 as SASEGT. The CDR3 region is CASSAPAPGELFF. The CDR3 nucleotides read TGTGCCAGCAGCGCCCCCGCGCCCGGGGAGCTGTTTTTT.

This clonotype was recorded at least ten times. The V and J genes are TRBV4-1 and TRBJ2-1, with TRBD2 as a possible D gene (6 bases). This CDR3 contains 16 residues. V dropped 0 bases and J dropped 1 base, with 10 bases sitting between them. Germline values: CDR1 MGHRA, CDR2 YSYEKL. The CDR3 loop is CASSQEGGVSYNEQFF. CDR3 DNA: TGCGCCAGCAGCCAAGAAGGCGGGGTATCCTACAATGAGCAGTTCTTC.

V is TRBV24-1 and J is TRBJ2-2; D uncertain. Per germline, CDR1 KGHDR and CDR2 SFDVKD. V shed 5 bases and J shed 1 base, with 13 bases lying between them. This CDR3 has 16 residues. This chain's CDR3 is CATSAGRSGNTGELFF. The CDR3 DNA follows: TGTGCCACCAGTGCTGGGCGCTCAGGGAACACCGGGGAGCTGTTTTTT.

The chain is built from TRBV19 and TRBJ2-1; D remains unclear. V was pared by 6 bases and J by 4 bases, with 19 bases between. The CDR3 loop spans 16 amino acids. The V gene's germline CDR1 is LNHDA and CDR2 SQIVND (reference sequence). The CDR3: CASSPSLSPSYNEQFF. Here the CDR3 DNA reads TGTGCCAGTAGCCCCTCGCTGTCCCCTTCTTACAATGAGCAGTTCTTC.

This clonotype was seen many times. The chain has TRBV28 and TRBJ2-3; no definite D call. Germline CDR1 is MDHEN and CDR2 is SYDVKM. Trimming took 4 bases from V and 9 from J, leaving 14 bases between them. The CDR3 consists of 13 residues. CDR3 protein: CASSYGDRKTQYF. The CDR3 nucleotides read TGTGCCAGCAGTTATGGTGACCGTAAAACGCAGTATTTT.

The table lists this clonotype with many counts. The chain couples TRBV12-3 or TRBV12-4 to TRBJ2-5; D assignment may be TRBD1 or TRBD2 (6 bases each). The CDR3 is made up of 14 amino acids. V gave up 3 bases and J gave up 5 bases, with 13 bases separating them. The CDR3 reads CASSFGGPRETQYF. The DNA of the CDR3 is TGTGCCAGCAGTTTTGGGGGGCCTCGGGAGACCCAGTACTTC.

The sample holds a few counts of this clonotype. The V call is TRBV19, the J call TRBJ1-1; D is ambiguous. Per germline, CDR1 LNHDA and CDR2 SQIVND (reference sequence). The ends were cut back, 6 bases at V and 6 bases at J, with 17 bases in the middle. This CDR3 is 14 amino acids long. The CDR3 region is CASRGLEYGAEAFF. The CDR3 bases are TGTGCCAGTAGGGGCTTGGAATATGGAGCTGAAGCTTTCTTT.

This clonotype was seen at least ten times. This rearrangement joins TRBV6-2 or TRBV6-3 to TRBJ1-1; TRBD1 might be the D (6 bases). The CDR3 has 14 residues. Germline V gene data show CDR1 as MNHEY and CDR2 as SVGEGT. Deletions cut 4 bases from V and 1 base from J, with 10 bases between. For the CDR3, the DNA is TGTGCCAGCAGTTCCCGGACAGCGAACACTGAAGCTTTCTTT. Protein sequence: CASSSRTANTEAFF.

Many counts were recorded for this clonotype. J is TRBJ2-1 and V is TRBV5-1; 16 bases match TRBD2. The germline CDR1 and CDR2 sequences are SGHRS and YFSETQ. This CDR3 region has 17 residues. V trimming: 3 bases; J trimming: 8 bases; junction bases outside the gene matches: 8. CDR3 sequence: CASSWGLAGGPGDEQFF. As DNA, the CDR3 is TGCGCCAGCAGCTGGGGACTAGCGGGAGGGCCGGGGGATGAGCAGTTCTTC. Full variable domain (rest looked up from reference TRBV5-1 and TRBJ2-1): KAGVTQTPRYLIKTRGQQVTLSCSPISGHRSVSWYQQTPGQGLQFLFEYFSETQRNKGNFPGRFSGRQFSNSRSEMNVSTLELGDSALYLCASSWGLAGGPGDEQFFGPGTRLTVL.

This clonotype was seen repeatedly, ten times or more. V and J are TRBV3-1 and TRBJ2-2, with D perhaps matching TRBD1 (5 bases). Germline CDR1 LGHDT, CDR2 YNNKEL (reference sequence). Trimming pared 2 bases from V and 4 bases from J, leaving 14 bases between. The CDR3 contains 16 residues. The CDR3 DNA is TGTGCCAGCAGCCAATTTTCAGGGCTGAGCACCGGGGAGCTGTTTTTT. Its translation: CASSQFSGLSTGELFF.

The chain joins TRBV19 to TRBJ1-5; TRBD1 is a possible D gene (5 bases). This CDR3 contains 16 residues. The V gene lost 8 bases and the J gene lost 5 bases, with 22 bases spanning the gap. The germline V gene has CDR1 LNHDA and CDR2 SQIVND (reference sequence). CDR3 sequence (DNA): TGTGCCAGTTCAGAGAACGGGGGGTTTGGGGATCAGCCCCAGCATTTT. Its protein is CASSENGGFGDQPQHF.

This clonotype has more than one count but fewer than ten. The chain couples TRBV5-1 to TRBJ2-5, with D possibly matching TRBD2 (6 bases). The CDR3 has 13 amino acids. Germline CDR1 is SGHRS and CDR2 is YFSETQ. Trimming shortened V by 0 bases and J by 5 bases, and 8 bases separated the two germline ends. The CDR3 loop is CASSLGEAETQYF. CDR3 nucleotides: TGCGCCAGCAGCTTGGGGGAGGCGGAGACCCAGTACTTC.

This clonotype was detected ten times or more. The chain links TRBV11-2 to TRBJ2-3, with D possibly called TRBD1 or TRBD2 (5 bases each). This CDR3 region has 13 residues. V lost 7 bases and J lost 1, with 9 bases in between. Germline V gene lookup returns CDR1 SGHAT and CDR2 FQNNGV. CDR3: CASKRDRTDTQYF. CDR3 in DNA: TGTGCCAGCAAAAGGGACCGCACAGATACGCAGTATTTT.

This clonotype was seen ten or more times. The genes are TRBV28 and TRBJ1-1, with a possible D match to TRBD1 (6 bases). Between the trimmed V and J ends, which lost 2 bases and 1 base, there was a span of 11 bases. CDR3 length: 15 amino acids. CDR1 and CDR2 (germline): MDHEN, SYDVKM. The CDR3 nucleotides read TGTGCCAGCAGTTTAGACAGGTTACCGAACACTGAAGCTTTCTTT. Translated, it gives CASSLDRLPNTEAFF.

This clonotype was counted at least ten times. The chain carries TRBV5-5 and TRBJ2-1, with D uncertain. This CDR3 is built from 14 residues. Germline V gene data show CDR1 as SGHKS and CDR2 as YYEKEE (reference sequence). V shed 6 bases and J shed 2 bases, with 12 bases lying between them. In DNA, the CDR3 is TGTGCCAGCACCCCGCACTTAGCCTACAATGAGCAGTTCTTC. Translating gives CASTPHLAYNEQFF.